The 19 T cell receptor beta chains below all came from one sample that was sequenced in a study of T cell responses to AZD1222 COVID-19 vaccine. Assay: immunoSEQ multiplex PCR; the TCRdb copy retains only in-frame clones and omits some. Here the sample spans some 180,000 clones, 80% to 95% being singletons. The source material was peripheral blood, sampled 28 days after the second AZD1222 dose. The receptor set was obtained from an adult who received the AZD1222 COVID-19 vaccine.

The chain employs TRBV27 and TRBJ2-3, with D perhaps matching TRBD1 (6 bases). Germline loops: CDR1 MNHEY, CDR2 SMNVEV (reference sequence). The CDR3 has 15 residues. V lost 6 bases, J lost 0 bases, and 13 bases lay in between. Written as DNA, the CDR3 is TGTGCCAGCAGACTACAGGGCGCTAGCACAGATACGCAGTATTTT. This sequence encodes CASRLQGASTDTQYF.

CDR3 in amino acids: CASSTKNRGAYNEQFF. Here the CDR3 DNA reads TGTGCCAGCAGCACCAAAAACAGGGGGGCCTACAATGAGCAGTTCTTC. The chain uses TRBV5-4 and TRBJ2-1; 8 bases map to TRBD1. The V gene's germline CDR1 is SGHNT and CDR2 YYREEE (reference sequence). The CDR3 has 16 amino acids. V lost 4 bases to trimming and J lost 2 bases; unmatched junction nucleotides: 8.

V usage is TRBV27 and J usage is TRBJ2-3; a weak D match, TRBD1 (6 bases). Between the trimmed V and J ends, which lost 4 bases and 1 base, there was a span of 15 bases. The CDR3 spans 16 residues. CDR1 and CDR2 (germline): MNHEY, SMNVEV (reference sequence). CDR3 loop: CASSWIQGAGTDTQYF. DNA for the CDR3: TGTGCCAGCAGTTGGATACAGGGCGCGGGCACAGATACGCAGTATTTT.

This sequence joins TRBV4-3 and TRBJ2-2, with 7 bases identical to TRBD2. This CDR3 contains 20 residues. V shed 0 bases, J shed 1 base, and the junction held 14 bases outside the gene matches. Germline CDR1 is LGHNA and CDR2 is YSLEER. CDR3 region: CASSQDLPGGSGENTGELFF. In nucleotides, the CDR3 is TGCGCCAGCAGCCAAGATCTCCCCGGAGGGAGCGGGGAGAACACCGGGGAGCTGTTTTTT.

The chain couples TRBV4-1 to TRBJ1-5, with TRBD1 identical over 9 bases. The CDR3 is made up of 16 amino acids. Germline CDR1 MGHRA, CDR2 YSYEKL. V lost 0 bases, J lost 6 bases, and 6 bases stayed unmatched. The DNA of the CDR3 is TGCGCCAGCAGCCAAGATGGGACAGGGTTGGCTCAGCCCCAGCATTTT. This gives the protein CASSQDGTGLAQPQHF.

The V call is TRBV18, the J call TRBJ2-6; D may match TRBD1 or TRBD2 (6 bases each). The germline gives CDR1 KGHSH, CDR2 LQKENI. There are 18 residues in the CDR3. V lost 4 bases, J lost 2 bases, and 18 bases lay in between. CDR3 in amino acids: CASSLRFGGLTGANVLTF. In DNA, the CDR3 is TGTGCCAGCTCACTCAGGTTCGGGGGCTTAACTGGGGCCAACGTCCTGACTTTC.

CDR3 loop: CASSPHLTGLSYEQYF. The CDR3 DNA follows: TGTGCCAGCAGCCCTCACTTAACGGGGCTCTCCTACGAGCAGTACTTC. This sequence joins TRBV9 and TRBJ2-7; D may correspond to TRBD1 or TRBD2 (5 bases each). The CDR3 is 16 residues long. Germline CDR1 and CDR2: SGDLS and YYNGEE. V was pared by 4 bases and J by 0 bases, with 17 bases between.

The chain is built from TRBV29-1 and TRBJ2-1; TRBD2 might be the D (5 bases). Between the trimmed V and J ends, which lost 3 bases and 0 bases, there was a span of 12 bases. This CDR3 has 15 amino acids. Germline CDR1 reads SQVTM; CDR2 reads ANQGSEA. DNA for the CDR3: TGCAGCGTTGACCGTAGAGGGAGCTCCTACAATGAGCAGTTCTTC. Residues: CSVDRRGSSYNEQFF.

V usage is TRBV3-1 (or the pseudogene TRBV3-2) and J usage is TRBJ1-2; D not certain. CDR1 LGHDT and CDR2 YNNKEL come from the germline V gene (reference sequence). The length of the CDR3 is 15 residues. The ends were cut back, 0 bases at V and 2 bases at J, with 10 bases in the middle. The CDR3 sequence is CASSQEYSVNYGYTF. The DNA of the CDR3 is TGTGCCAGCAGCCAAGAGTACAGCGTAAACTATGGCTACACCTTC.

This rearrangement joins TRBV30 to TRBJ1-4, with D possibly matching TRBD1 (5 bases). The CDR3 is 15 residues long. The germline V gene has CDR1 GTSNPN and CDR2 SVGIG (reference sequence). Trimming shortened V by 3 bases and J by 10 bases, and 21 bases separated the two germline ends. The CDR3 here is CAWSPAGGNWGKLFF. Here the CDR3 DNA reads TGTGCCTGGAGCCCAGCCGGGGGGAACTGGGGAAAACTGTTTTTT.

The V gene is TRBV4-2, the J gene TRBJ1-3; D is uncertain. The V end lost 0 bases, the J end lost 0 bases, and 12 bases lay between the germline ends. The CDR3 is 17 amino acids. CDR1 is LGHNA, CDR2 YNFKEQ, per germline. As DNA, the CDR3 is TGTGCCAGCAGCCAAGACGCCCGAGTCCGCTCTGGAAACACCATATATTTT. Translated: CASSQDARVRSGNTIYF.

V is TRBV18 and J is TRBJ1-5; D is perhaps TRBD1 (5 bases). Trimming pared 2 bases from V and 0 bases from J, leaving 11 bases between. Germline CDR1 KGHSH, CDR2 LQKENI. There are 16 residues in the CDR3. As DNA, the CDR3 is TGTGCCAGCTCACCAGGAGGGACGGATAGCAATCAGCCCCAGCATTTT. This codes for CASSPGGTDSNQPQHF.

This rearrangement joins TRBV7-2 to TRBJ1-2, with 9 nucleotides matching TRBD1. J lost 8 bases, V lost 5 bases, and 15 bases had no gene match. Germline CDR1 is SGHTA and CDR2 is FQGNSA. The CDR3 consists of 16 residues. The CDR3 bases are TGTGCCAGCAGCCCGTACGGACAGGGGAACTTACAAGGCTACACCTTC. This gives the protein CASSPYGQGNLQGYTF. Together with reference TRBV7-2 and TRBJ1-2, the CDR3 gives the full variable domain: GAGVSQSPSNKVTEKGKDVELRCDPISGHTALYWYRQSLGQGLEFLIYFQGNSAPDKSGLPSDRFSAERTGGSVSTLTIQRTQQEDSAVYLCASSPYGQGNLQGYTFGSGTRLTVV.

The chain combines TRBV19 with TRBJ2-5; TRBD2 is a possible D gene (5 bases). Germline V gene sequence: CDR1 LNHDA, CDR2 SQIVND (reference sequence). This CDR3 has 15 amino acids. The V and J ends lost 5 bases and 5 bases respectively, with 18 bases between them. As DNA, the CDR3 is TGTGCCAGTAGTCCAGCGGAAAATACGGTCGAGACCCAGTACTTC. Its translation: CASSPAENTVETQYF.

This chain connects TRBV6-6 to TRBJ2-5; 13 bases are shared with TRBD2. This CDR3 has 16 amino acids. CDR1 and CDR2 from the germline V gene are MNHNY and SVGAGI (reference sequence). V shed 9 bases, J shed 3 bases, and the junction held 10 bases outside the gene matches. CDR3 sequence reads: CASAVTGLAGEETQYF. As DNA, the CDR3 is TGTGCCAGTGCCGTCACCGGACTAGCGGGGGAAGAGACCCAGTACTTC.

This clone was recorded only once. The CDR3 here is CAWSFGKGADTQYF. The CDR3 nucleotides are TGTGCCTGGAGTTTTGGAAAAGGGGCAGATACGCAGTATTTT. The chain has TRBV30 and TRBJ2-3; the D gene is possibly TRBD1 (5 bases). V was clipped by 2 bases and J by 4 bases, with 13 bases between them. The CDR3 is 14 amino acids. The germline V gene encodes CDR1 GTSNPN and CDR2 SVGIG (reference sequence).

CDR3 sequence (DNA): TGTGCCAGCAGATACGACGTTGGCTCACCCCTCCACTTT. Its protein is CASRYDVGSPLHF. The chain joins TRBV5-6 to TRBJ1-6; D ambiguous. CDR3 length: 13 amino acids. The V end was cut by 5 bases, the J end by 10 bases, with 13 bases between. Germline lookup yields CDR1 SGHDT and CDR2 YYEEEE.

The rearrangement uses TRBV6-5 and TRBJ1-5; 8 bases match TRBD1. Germline trimming cut 4 bases from V and 0 bases from J; bases unmatched to any gene: 5. Germline V gives CDR1 MNHEY, CDR2 SVGAGI. The CDR3 is made up of 16 amino acids. The CDR3 DNA sequence: TGTGCCAGCAGTTTGACAGGGGACTATAGCAATCAGCCCCAGCATTTT. It is translated as CASSLTGDYSNQPQHF.

CDR3 bases: TGTGCCAGCTCACTAGGGACAGGGCGCCAAGAGACCCAGTACTTC. Its protein product is CASSLGTGRQETQYF. The J gene is TRBJ2-5, the V gene TRBV18, with 9 bases identical to TRBD1. Germline assignment: CDR1 KGHSH and CDR2 LQKENI. V dropped 4 bases and J dropped 1; count of bases not matched to a gene: 4. The CDR3 has 15 amino acids.